Shown below are 26 T cell receptor beta chains from a single sample sequenced in a study of blood T cell repertoires in COVID-19. The repertoire was sequenced with immunoSEQ multiplex PCR; TCRdb's copy has only in-frame clones and lacks some. Of 300,000 to 350,000 clones detected, around 90% appear once; the ten largest clones hold 3.5% to 5%. Sequencing was done on a sample of PBMCs or T cells enriched from blood (not recorded which). Receptors were obtained from a young woman with acute COVID-19.

This chain uses TRBV19 with TRBJ2-7, with 8 nucleotides matching TRBD2. V gave up 4 bases and J gave up 3 bases; unmatched junction bases: 2. Germline V CDR1 and CDR2: LNHDA, SQIVND (reference sequence). The CDR3 has 13 amino acids. In nucleotides, the CDR3 is TGTGCCAGTAGTAGTAGCGGGATCTACGAGCAGTACTTC. Its translation is CASSSSGIYEQYF.

The chain combines TRBV7-6 with TRBJ1-1; no definite D call. V was clipped by 1 base and J by 3 bases, with 12 bases between them. The germline gives CDR1 SGHVS, CDR2 FNYEAQ. The length of the CDR3 is 15 residues. The CDR3 bases are TGTGCCAGCAGCTTAGGGGCTACGGGGTACACTGAAGCTTTCTTT. Amino acids: CASSLGATGYTEAFF.

The rearrangement uses TRBV9 and TRBJ1-6; a possible D gene is TRBD1 (5 bases). CDR3 length: 17 amino acids. The V gene lost 4 bases and the J gene lost 5 bases, with 19 bases spanning the gap. Looked up from germline, CDR1 is SGDLS and CDR2 is YYNGEE. CDR3 protein: CASSRYRVGQDNSPLHF. The CDR3, as DNA: TGTGCCAGCAGCCGGTATAGGGTGGGGCAGGATAATTCACCCCTCCACTTT.

V gene TRBV5-6 combines with J gene TRBJ2-7, with D perhaps TRBD2 (5 bases). Trimming pared 4 bases from V and 5 bases from J, leaving 13 bases between. Germline assignment: CDR1 SGHDT and CDR2 YYEEEE. The length of the CDR3 is 13 residues. The CDR3 sequence is CASSAGLANEQYF. CDR3 bases: TGTGCCAGCAGCGCCGGCCTAGCAAACGAGCAGTACTTC.

This chain links TRBV27 with TRBJ1-1, with unresolved D. The CDR3 is 15 amino acids. Trimming shortened V by 5 bases and J by 4 bases, and 17 bases separated the two germline ends. Looked up from germline, CDR1 is MNHEY and CDR2 is SMNVEV (reference sequence). The CDR3 spells CASSPQVGMATEAFF. The CDR3 DNA sequence: TGTGCCAGCAGTCCCCAGGTGGGCATGGCCACTGAAGCTTTCTTT.

The chain's CDR3 is CASSVSSQRIGTDTQYF. DNA for the CDR3: TGTGCCAGCAGCGTAAGTAGCCAGCGGATAGGCACAGATACGCAGTATTTT. The chain recombines TRBV9 with TRBJ2-3; D possibly corresponds to TRBD2 (5 bases). The CDR3 contains 17 residues. Germline V gene lookup returns CDR1 SGDLS and CDR2 YYNGEE. V shed 1 base and J shed 1 base, with 16 bases lying between them.

The chain recombines TRBV4-2 with TRBJ1-3, with 8 bases lining up with TRBD1. Germline V gene lookup returns CDR1 LGHNA and CDR2 YNFKEQ. The CDR3 runs 15 residues. Germline trimming cut 4 bases from V and 2 bases from J; bases unmatched to any gene: 4. CDR3 loop: CASSPLQGAGNTIYF. CDR3 coding DNA: TGTGCCAGCAGCCCGTTACAGGGGGCTGGAAACACCATATATTTT.

V is TRBV24-1 and J is TRBJ2-2, with TRBD1 as a possible D gene (6 bases). With 1 base removed from V and 5 bases from J, the gap between germline ends came to 13 bases. CDR3 length: 16 residues. Looked up from germline, CDR1 is KGHDR and CDR2 is SFDVKD. The CDR3 is CATSDFRRGKTGELFF. CDR3 sequence (DNA): TGTGCCACCAGTGATTTTCGCAGGGGAAAAACCGGGGAGCTGTTTTTT.

Remarks on this clone: The same CDR3 arises from other DNA sequences in this sample as well. This rearrangement joins TRBV28 to TRBJ1-1; D call uncertain. In germline, CDR1 is MDHEN, CDR2 SYDVKM. CDR3 length: 12 residues. The ends were cut back, 4 bases at V and 0 bases at J, with 3 bases in the middle. CDR3 in amino acids: CASSSMNTEAFF. The CDR3 DNA reads TGTGCCAGCAGTTCAATGAACACTGAAGCTTTCTTT. Looking up the rest from reference TRBV28 and TRBJ1-1 gives the full variable domain: DVKVTQSSRYLVKRTGEKVFLECVQDMDHENMFWYRQDPGLGLRLIYFSYDVKMKEKGDIPEGYSVSREKKERFSLILESASTNQTSMYLCASSSMNTEAFFGQGTRLTVV.

This chain connects TRBV18 to TRBJ2-3; D is perhaps TRBD2 (5 bases). This CDR3 has 14 residues. Looked up from germline, CDR1 is KGHSH and CDR2 is LQKENI. Between the trimmed V and J ends, which lost 1 base and 5 bases, there was a span of 10 bases. The CDR3 nucleotides are TGTGCCAGCTCACCACTGGGGAGCGGAGATACGCAGTATTTT. This codes for CASSPLGSGDTQYF.

CDR3 in amino acids: CASSLAGTSLAYEQYF. CDR3 nucleotides: TGTGCCAGCAGCTTAGCAGGGACATCCCTGGCCTACGAGCAGTACTTC. This sequence joins TRBV11-2 and TRBJ2-7, with D perhaps TRBD1 (6 bases). The CDR3 covers 16 residues. V lost 1 base and J lost 2, with 15 bases in between. Germline CDR1 and CDR2: SGHAT and FQNNGV.

The chain is built from TRBV24-1 and TRBJ2-3, with D possibly matching TRBD2 (7 bases). Looked up from germline, CDR1 is KGHDR and CDR2 is SFDVKD. V was cut by 3 bases and J by 4 bases, with 13 bases left in between. The CDR3 covers 15 residues. The CDR3 is CATSDRGGDADTQYF. In DNA form, the CDR3 reads TGTGCCACCAGTGATAGGGGGGGCGACGCAGATACGCAGTATTTT.

The rearrangement joins TRBV10-3 to TRBJ1-5, with D perhaps TRBD1 (6 bases). The CDR3 sequence is 12 residues long. Germline-derived CDR1 and CDR2 are ENHRY and SYGVKD. Between the trimmed V and J ends, which lost 8 bases and 5 bases, there was a span of 10 bases. The CDR3 nucleotides are TGTGCCATCGGCAGGGGTGATCAGCCCCAGCATTTT. It yields the protein CAIGRGDQPQHF.

V is TRBV23-1 and J is TRBJ2-3; 13 nucleotides match TRBD2. TRBV23-1 is sorted into the ORF group, with uncertain function. V lost 3 bases, J lost 2 bases, and 8 bases stayed unmatched. The CDR3 has 18 residues. CDR3: CASSHLEGLAGDTDTQYF. CDR3 in DNA: TGCGCCAGCAGTCACCTGGAAGGACTAGCGGGAGACACAGATACGCAGTATTTT.

The rearrangement links TRBV5-1 to TRBJ1-2, with D tentatively TRBD1 (6 bases). CDR3 size: 13 residues. The ends were cut back, 4 bases at V and 6 bases at J, with 13 bases in the middle. Germline V lookup: CDR1 SGHRS, CDR2 YFSETQ. As DNA, the CDR3 is TGCGCCAGCAGCCTCGGGGGGCGGAATGGCTACACCTTC. It is translated as CASSLGGRNGYTF.

The chain employs TRBV27 and TRBJ2-7, with 8 bases fitting TRBD1. Germline V gene data show CDR1 as MNHEY and CDR2 as SMNVEV (reference sequence). The V segment lost 3 bases and the J segment 5 bases; nucleotides outside the gene matches: 6. This CDR3 spans 14 amino acids. As DNA, the CDR3 is TGTGCCAGCAGTTTCGCGCAGGGGGCCCACGAGCAGTACTTC. This translates into CASSFAQGAHEQYF.

The rearrangement joins TRBV28 to TRBJ2-1; D ambiguous. The V end lost 2 bases, the J end lost 0 bases, and 5 bases lay between the germline ends. The CDR3 contains 14 residues. The germline V gene has CDR1 MDHEN and CDR2 SYDVKM. The CDR3 DNA reads TGTGCCAGCAGTTTACCTAGCTCCTACAATGAGCAGTTCTTC. This translates into CASSLPSSYNEQFF.

This clone was detected only once. The chain uses TRBV28 and TRBJ1-2; 9 bases align to TRBD1. The germline CDR1 and CDR2 sequences are MDHEN and SYDVKM. V was clipped by 4 bases and J by 3 bases; unmatched bases: 12. The CDR3 totals 17 residues. The CDR3 bases are TGTGCCAGCAGTTCCCCAGGACAGGGGACCGCACACTATGGCTACACCTTC. This gives the protein CASSSPGQGTAHYGYTF.

This chain connects TRBV20-1 to TRBJ2-1; the D gene is possibly TRBD1 (6 bases). The CDR3 is 11 amino acids. CDR1 is DFQATT, CDR2 SNEGSKA, per germline (reference sequence). The CDR3 DNA reads as TGCAGCGTGTACGGGACATTAGAGCAGTTCTTC. Protein sequence: CSVYGTLEQFF.

The V gene is TRBV28, the J gene TRBJ1-2; D gene ambiguous. The CDR3 totals 15 residues. In germline, CDR1 is MDHEN, CDR2 SYDVKM. V was clipped by 2 bases and J by 0 bases, with 10 bases between them. This CDR3 reads CASSLGSGTNYGYTF. The CDR3 DNA sequence: TGTGCCAGCAGTTTAGGTTCGGGGACTAACTATGGCTACACCTTC.

The V and J genes are TRBV29-1 and TRBJ2-1; 7 bases match TRBD1. CDR1 is SQVTM, CDR2 ANQGSEA, per germline. The CDR3 sequence is 14 residues long. After removal of 0 bases from V and 7 bases from J, the junction contained 6 bases not matched to a gene. CDR3 sequence: CSVEEDRVLNEQFF. The CDR3 coding sequence is TGCAGCGTTGAAGAAGACAGGGTTTTGAATGAGCAGTTCTTC.

In DNA, the CDR3 is TGCGCCAGCAGCTATACTAGCAATGAGCAGTTCTTC. Its translation is CASSYTSNEQFF. V gene TRBV5-1 combines with J gene TRBJ2-1; tentatively, D is TRBD2 (5 bases). Trimming cost V 3 bases and J 6 bases, with 7 bases left between them. From germline, CDR1 is SGHRS and CDR2 YFSETQ. The CDR3 is made up of 12 amino acids.

The chain is built from TRBV19 and TRBJ2-1; 11 nucleotides align to TRBD2. Trimming took 9 bases from V and 4 from J; bases not matched to a gene: 8. The CDR3 runs to 15 residues. Germline values: CDR1 LNHDA, CDR2 SQIVND (reference sequence). CDR3 bases: TGTGCCAGCGGATTGACTAGCGGGAATTACAATGAGCAGTTCTTC. Protein: CASGLTSGNYNEQFF.

This chain uses TRBV7-3 with TRBJ1-1; 7 bases match TRBD1. The length of the CDR3 is 13 residues. CDR1 is SGHTA and CDR2 is FQGTGA in the germline V gene. V lost 4 bases, J lost 5 bases, and 4 bases stayed unmatched. The CDR3 coding sequence is TGTGCCAGCAGCTCAGGGGGTAGGACTGAAGCTTTCTTT. The encoded protein is CASSSGGRTEAFF.

The chain joins TRBV27 to TRBJ1-1, with D possibly TRBD1 on 6 matching bases. Trimming pared 3 bases from V and 2 bases from J, leaving 16 bases between. CDR3 size: 16 residues. Germline assignment: CDR1 MNHEY and CDR2 SMNVEV (reference sequence). This CDR3 reads CASSFDPTGLNTEAFF. The CDR3 DNA is TGTGCCAGCAGTTTCGACCCAACAGGGTTAAACACTGAAGCTTTCTTT.

CDR3 loop: CASSTRDRALAFF. DNA of the CDR3: TGCGCCAGCAGCACCAGGGACAGGGCCTTGGCTTTCTTT. The chain couples TRBV5-1 to TRBJ1-1; the match to TRBD1 covers 9 bases. Trimming cost V 4 bases and J 11 bases; bases outside gene matches: 9. Germline-derived CDR1 and CDR2 are SGHRS and YFSETQ. The CDR3 extends over 13 amino acids.